Detailed here is one T cell receptor beta chain. Its antigen remains unknown. V was clipped by 8 bases and J by 5 bases, with 13 bases between them. CDR1 WSHSY and CDR2 SAAADI come from the germline V gene. The CDR3 totals 13 residues. This record comes from a study of cytomegalovirus exposure and HLA in healthy donors. Findings of the study overall: Over 150 TCR beta chains were listed as cytomegalovirus-associated.

PCR employed 60 Vbeta and 13 Jbeta primers. The protocol was immunoSEQ multiplex PCR, while the TCRdb copy is restricted to in-frame clones and leaves out a portion. The data contain under 200,000 clones, about four fifths of them singletons. What was sequenced was PBMCs. The gene calls are TRBV10-2 and TRBJ1-5; D is perhaps TRBD1 (5 bases). The clonotype comes from a young woman in good health and CMV-seronegative. CDR3 bases: TGCGCCAGCGCTGACAGCAACCATCAGCCCCAGCATTTT. Translated: CASADSNHQPQHF.